These 20 T cell receptor beta chains share one sample of origin, sequenced in a study of blood T cells in healthy people across ages. A J-beta primer mix and a sample-barcoded 5' primer were used in a second PCR of about 7 to 12 cycles. In TCRdb, the 5' RACE reads were re-called with MiXCR into one record per CDR3 protein. The sample shows approximately 400,000 distinct CDR3 sequences, roughly half of them seen only once. The source material was blood. Receptors originate from a man in his 60s in good health.

The chain combines TRBV20-1 with TRBJ2-1, with 13 bases identical to TRBD2. The V gene end was trimmed by 5 bases and the J gene end by 5 bases; junction bases not matched to a gene: 9. Per the germline V gene, CDR1 is DFQATT and CDR2 is SNEGSKA (reference sequence). This CDR3 contains 16 residues. For the CDR3, the DNA is TGCAGTGCTTATCACGGACTAGCGGGAGTTGACAATGAGCAGTTCTTC. It yields the protein CSAYHGLAGVDNEQFF.

The CDR3 loop reads CSVDLGPTANYGYTF. The CDR3 region has the DNA TGCAGCGTTGATCTGGGACCCACAGCTAACTATGGCTACACCTTC. This chain uses TRBV29-1 with TRBJ1-2; TRBD1 is a possible D gene (5 bases). With 3 bases removed from V and 0 bases from J, the gap between germline ends came to 14 bases. The germline V gene has CDR1 SQVTM and CDR2 ANQGSEA. The CDR3 runs 15 residues.

This clonotype has more than one count but fewer than ten. The rearrangement uses TRBV5-6 and TRBJ2-1; TRBD2 aligns across 8 bases. V lost 4 bases, J lost 7 bases, and 10 bases stayed unmatched. CDR1 and CDR2 from the germline V gene are SGHDT and YYEEEE. CDR3 length equals 15 residues. CDR3 DNA: TGTGCCAGCAGCCCCTTAGCGGGATTCGGGAATGAGCAGTTCTTC. Protein product: CASSPLAGFGNEQFF.

The rearrangement joins TRBV18 to TRBJ2-4; D gene uncertain. V lost 3 bases, J lost 8 bases, and 11 bases lay in between. This CDR3 is built from 13 residues. CDR1 and CDR2 from the germline V gene are KGHSH and LQKENI. The CDR3 region is CASSPGMWDIQYF. Here the CDR3 DNA reads TGTGCCAGCTCACCTGGGATGTGGGACATTCAGTACTTC.

This clonotype was counted a single time. The genes are TRBV7-2 and TRBJ1-5; D might be TRBD1 (6 bases). The CDR3 runs 15 residues. Germline CDR1 SGHTA, CDR2 FQGNSA. Trimming cost V 1 base and J 2 bases, with 9 bases left between them. CDR3 amino acids: CASSLDGGGNQPQHF. The CDR3 DNA reads TGTGCCAGCAGCTTAGACGGGGGCGGCAATCAGCCCCAGCATTTT. The variable domain in full, completed from reference TRBV7-2 and TRBJ1-5, reads GAGVSQSPSNKVTEKGKDVELRCDPISGHTALYWYRQSLGQGLEFLIYFQGNSAPDKSGLPSDRFSAERTGGSVSTLTIQRTQQEDSAVYLCASSLDGGGNQPQHFGDGTRLSIL.

This clonotype was detected once. The genes are TRBV12-3 or TRBV12-4 and TRBJ2-1; TRBD2 matches at 16 bases. The V and J ends lost 7 bases and 5 bases, in that order; junction bases with no gene match: 8. This CDR3 is built from 17 residues. The CDR3 DNA follows: TGTGCCAGCATCCCGGGACTAGCGGGGGGGCCGGACAATGAGCAGTTCTTC. It yields the protein CASIPGLAGGPDNEQFF.

The chain carries TRBV6-6 and TRBJ1-1, with D tentatively TRBD1 (6 bases). Trimming took 0 bases from V and 5 from J, leaving 13 bases between them. This CDR3 region has 15 residues. CDR1 is MNHNY and CDR2 is SVGAGI in the germline V gene (reference sequence). The CDR3 region is CASSYSGGGKTEAFF. DNA for the CDR3: TGTGCCAGCAGTTACTCGGGCGGGGGCAAGACTGAAGCTTTCTTT.

This clonotype has just one count. J is TRBJ2-1 and V is TRBV6-5, with a possible D match to TRBD2 (5 bases). The V end was cut by 6 bases, the J end by 5 bases, with 17 bases between. Germline loops: CDR1 MNHEY, CDR2 SVGAGI. This CDR3 contains 15 residues. In DNA form, the CDR3 reads TGTGCCAGCAGGGAGGACGAGAGGCCCAACAATGAGCAGTTCTTC. Protein sequence: CASREDERPNNEQFF.

The chain is built from TRBV12-3 or TRBV12-4 and TRBJ2-3; D is tentatively TRBD1 or TRBD2 (5 bases each). V shed 6 bases and J shed 2 bases, with 15 bases lying between them. This CDR3 is 15 amino acids long. CDR3: CASSTGPMSTDTQYF. CDR3 sequence (DNA): TGTGCCAGCAGCACGGGACCGATGTCCACAGATACGCAGTATTTT.

This clonotype was found a few times. This chain uses TRBV6-5 with TRBJ1-6; 9 bases are a match to TRBD1. Trimming at V came to 5 bases and at J to 7 bases, leaving 9 bases not matched to a gene. This CDR3 has 16 residues. Germline CDR1 reads MNHEY; CDR2 reads SVGAGI. CDR3 sequence: CASSPYTGTGNSPLHF. CDR3 sequence (DNA): TGTGCCAGCAGTCCGTATACCGGGACAGGGAATTCACCCCTCCACTTT.

The V and J genes are TRBV20-1 and TRBJ2-1, with D possibly TRBD2 on 6 matching bases. Germline CDR1 is DFQATT and CDR2 is SNEGSKA (reference sequence). Trimming left V 5 bases short and J 1 base short, with 15 bases between. The CDR3 loop spans 15 amino acids. As DNA, the CDR3 is TGCAGTGCTCCAGGAGGGTTACGGTCCTACAATGAGCAGTTCTTC. Translating gives CSAPGGLRSYNEQFF.

This chain connects TRBV10-3 to TRBJ2-1, with 10 bases fitting TRBD2. CDR1 ENHRY and CDR2 SYGVKD come from the germline V gene. The CDR3 runs to 15 residues. Trimming took 3 bases from V and 4 from J; bases not matched to a gene: 3. CDR3 coding DNA: TGTGCCATCAGTGACAGCGGGGGGGCATACAATGAGCAGTTCTTC. Amino acid sequence: CAISDSGGAYNEQFF.

The chain couples TRBV7-3 to TRBJ2-7; 11 bases align to TRBD1. J gave up 7 bases and V 6 bases, and 14 bases lay outside the gene matches. This CDR3 region has 16 residues. Germline assignment: CDR1 SGHTA and CDR2 FQGTGA. CDR3 in DNA: TGTGCCAGCAGTCCTAGGGGACAGGGGGGGGACAATGAGCAGTACTTC. As protein: CASSPRGQGGDNEQYF.

This rearrangement joins TRBV10-2 to TRBJ2-7; a possible D gene is TRBD1 (7 bases). V was shortened by 4 bases and J by 3 bases, with 16 bases between the two germline ends. The CDR3 contains 15 residues. CDR1 is WSHSY, CDR2 SAAADI, per germline. The CDR3 coding sequence is TGCGCCAGCAGTGGACCCGGCAGGGGGGTCTACGAGCAGTACTTC. It translates to CASSGPGRGVYEQYF.

V and J are TRBV5-1 and TRBJ2-7, with 10 bases aligning to TRBD1. Germline V gives CDR1 SGHRS, CDR2 YFSETQ. This CDR3 contains 13 residues. Trimming removed 3 bases from V and 6 bases from J; junction bases left unmatched: 3. The CDR3 protein is CASSYGQGGEQYF. The CDR3, as DNA: TGCGCCAGCAGCTACGGACAGGGGGGCGAGCAGTACTTC.

The chain uses TRBV4-2 and TRBJ1-2; D is unclear. V gave up 3 bases and J gave up 0 bases, with 8 bases separating them. In germline, CDR1 is LGHNA, CDR2 YNFKEQ. The CDR3 is 14 residues long. In nucleotides, the CDR3 is TGTGCCAGCAGCCACCCGGACCCTAACTATGGCTACACCTTC. As protein: CASSHPDPNYGYTF.

Points on this clonotype: A read error may be the cause here, since a much bigger clone is one base away. V and J are TRBV2 and TRBJ2-5, with TRBD2 as a possible D gene (5 bases). The germline V and J ends were trimmed by 4 bases and 1 base, with 10 bases remaining between them. Germline V gives CDR1 SNHLY, CDR2 FYNNEI. This CDR3 has 14 amino acids. DNA of the CDR3: TGTGCCAGCAGTGCGTGGCGGGTCCAAGAGACCCAGTACTTC. Its protein is CASSAWRVQETQYF.

This clonotype appeared a few times. The rearrangement uses TRBV20-1 and TRBJ1-2; no reliable D call. The ends were cut back, 0 bases at V and 1 base at J, with 6 bases in the middle. Germline CDR1 reads DFQATT; CDR2 reads SNEGSKA (reference sequence). The CDR3 is 13 residues long. The CDR3 bases are TGCAGTGCTAGAGATGGGGATAACTATGGCTACACCTTC. Translation: CSARDGDNYGYTF.

The chain recombines TRBV20-1 with TRBJ2-1; 10 nucleotides match TRBD2. The CDR3 sequence is 17 residues long. Germline trimming cut 3 bases from V and 4 bases from J; bases unmatched to any gene: 12. CDR1 is DFQATT, CDR2 SNEGSKA, per germline (reference sequence). The CDR3 coding sequence is TGCAGTGCTAGGGGGCTAGCGGGGGACGGTGGTTACAATGAGCAGTTCTTC. Its protein is CSARGLAGDGGYNEQFF.

The chain uses TRBV25-1 and TRBJ2-6, with D uncertain. This CDR3 is 15 amino acids long. Trimming removed 7 bases from V and 0 bases from J, with 10 bases in between. In germline, CDR1 is MGHDK, CDR2 SYGVNS. The CDR3 DNA sequence: TGTGCCAGCAACATAGTCGTCTCTGGGGCCAACGTCCTGACTTTC. Protein sequence: CASNIVVSGANVLTF.